The source of this T cell receptor (beta chain) is a study of Ad26.COV2.S vaccination and SARS-CoV-2 variants. General study results and limits: Possible underestimation of total T cell responses by the TCR breadth and depth analyses was noted.

As for treatment: over 15 received Ad26.COV2.S at low or high dose, single or two shots; five or six received placebo; per-sample allocation not given. Day 63 after the first vaccine or placebo injection was the time point for sampling. TCRdb's copy holds only in-frame clones and misses some; the assay was immunoSEQ multiplex PCR. This table holds about 500,000 clones, 70% to 90% found once. Note on this clone: Its antigen remains unidentified.

CDR1 is MNHEY, CDR2 SVGAGI, per germline. This CDR3 is 13 amino acids long. Trimming cost V 2 bases and J 2 bases, with 6 bases left between them. The TCR was taken from a person aged 18-65 years who received the Ad26.COV2.S COVID-19 vaccine or a placebo. The sequenced sample was peripheral blood, obtained in a trial of Ad26.COV2.S vaccine versus placebo. The V and J genes are TRBV6-5 and TRBJ1-2; no firm D call. CDR3 nucleotides: TGTGCCAGCAGTTACCAGCAGAACTATGGCTACACCTTC. It codes for CASSYQQNYGYTF.